This T cell receptor beta chain was retrieved from a study of T-cell reconstitution after alpha-beta-depleted transplantation in children. This clonotype was recorded many times. Per the germline V gene, CDR1 is SGHDN and CDR2 is FVKESK. This CDR3 contains 20 residues. V lost 4 bases and J 4 bases, leaving 29 bases between the germline ends. Using unique molecular identifiers, the investigators prepared the TCRbeta library. TCRdb reprocessed the PCR reads via MiXCR and lists one record per CDR3 protein. Of approximately 510,000 distinct CDR3 sequences listed, 15% to 20% are singletons. This receptor was obtained from a human donor who donated a stem cell graft to a child with acute lymphoblastic leukemia. V is TRBV14 and J is TRBJ2-1, with D perhaps given as TRBD1 or TRBD2 (5 bases each). The sequencing here drew on PBMCs from the stem cell graft donor, taken from the stem cell graft. This CDR3 reads CASSLLPGPKEVWLYNEQFF. CDR3 sequence (DNA): TGTGCCAGCAGCCTCCTGCCGGGACCCAAGGAGGTATGGTTATACAATGAGCAGTTCTTC.